Following are 17 T cell receptor beta chains from one sample sequenced in a study of early T cells in non-severe SARS-CoV-2 infection. TCRdb analysed the 5' RACE reads with MiXCR anew, one entry per CDR3 protein. The data contain some 30,000 distinct CDR3 sequences, around 9% of them singletons. Sequencing input: whole blood. The receptor set was obtained from an adult who was a healthcare worker with PCR-confirmed SARS-CoV-2 infection or an uninfected control (not recorded which).

This clonotype was detected ten times or more. This chain uses TRBV10-3 with TRBJ2-7, with a weak D call TRBD2 (5 bases). The CDR3 is 15 residues long. With 0 bases removed from V and 0 bases from J, the gap between germline ends came to 9 bases. Per germline, CDR1 ENHRY and CDR2 SYGVKD. The CDR3 here is CAISESRATSYEQYF. The CDR3 nucleotides are TGTGCCATCAGTGAGTCGAGGGCAACCTCCTACGAGCAGTACTTC.

The J gene is TRBJ2-5, the V gene TRBV5-1, with unresolved D. The CDR3 covers 15 residues. V was clipped by 0 bases and J by 4 bases, with 13 bases between them. CDR1 is SGHRS, CDR2 YFSETQ, per germline. CDR3 DNA sequence: TGCGCCAGCAGCTTGGCCCAGATCCCCTCAGAGACCCAGTACTTC. Translation: CASSLAQIPSETQYF.

This clonotype was recorded many times. The DNA for the CDR3 is TGTGCCAGCAGTCAACTGGGACAGGGGAGCAATCAGCCCCAGCATTTT. Translation: CASSQLGQGSNQPQHF. This chain joins TRBV6-5 and TRBJ1-5, with 10 nucleotides matching TRBD1. The CDR3 contains 16 residues. The germline gives CDR1 MNHEY, CDR2 SVGAGI. Trimming took 5 bases from V and 1 from J; bases not matched to a gene: 5.

This clonotype was counted between two and nine times. The chain is built from TRBV11-2 and TRBJ1-2; no reliable D call. Trimming stripped 3 bases from V and 8 bases from J, with 13 bases between. The CDR3 has 13 amino acids. Germline CDR1 reads SGHAT; CDR2 reads FQNNGV. This chain's CDR3 is CASSFNLGSGYTF. DNA for the CDR3: TGTGCCAGCAGCTTTAACCTAGGTAGCGGCTACACCTTC.

There are many counts of this clonotype. The chain combines TRBV19 with TRBJ1-2; D gene ambiguous. CDR3 length: 14 amino acids. Germline V gene lookup returns CDR1 LNHDA and CDR2 SQIVND (reference sequence). Trimming removed 2 bases at V and 4 bases at J, with 11 bases between. Here the CDR3 DNA reads TGTGCCAGTAGTATACTGGCCGGTGGCTATGGCTACACCTTC. Translated, it gives CASSILAGGYGYTF.

This clonotype was seen a single time. A much larger clone differs by one base, so this may be a read error. The J gene is TRBJ2-3, the V gene TRBV6-2 or TRBV6-3; D possibly corresponds to TRBD1 (6 bases). The CDR3 contains 13 residues. The germline gives CDR1 MNHEY, CDR2 SVGEGT. V was pared by 10 bases and J by 7 bases, with 18 bases between. The CDR3: CATTLTGSNTQYF. For the CDR3, the DNA is TGTGCCACCACCTTAACAGGGTCGAATACGCAGTATTTT.

This clonotype was seen ten or more times. The V and J genes are TRBV12-3 or TRBV12-4 and TRBJ2-2; 12 nucleotides line up with TRBD2. V shed 4 bases and J 8 bases; nucleotides not matched to a gene: 2. The CDR3 is 14 amino acids. Written as DNA, the CDR3 is TGTGCCAGCAGTTCCGGACTAGCGGGGGGGGAGCTGTTTTTT. Protein: CASSSGLAGGELFF.

Sample share makes this clonotype medium-sized. This chain connects TRBV12-3 or TRBV12-4 to TRBJ2-1, with D possibly matching TRBD2 (5 bases). The CDR3 consists of 13 residues. Trimming removed 1 base from V and 10 bases from J, with 11 bases in between. The CDR3 region is CASSLGVRLEQFF. The DNA of the CDR3 is TGTGCCAGCAGTTTAGGGGTACGACTAGAGCAGTTCTTC.

This clonotype came up many times. The DNA of the CDR3 is TGTGCCAGCTCACCATCAGCTCAGCCCCAGCATTTT. This encodes CASSPSAQPQHF. The gene calls are TRBV18 and TRBJ1-5; D is ambiguous. Trimming took 2 bases from V and 6 from J, leaving 5 bases between them. This CDR3 contains 12 residues. The germline gives CDR1 KGHSH, CDR2 LQKENI.

The chain employs TRBV18 and TRBJ1-2, with D tentatively TRBD1 (5 bases). This CDR3 contains 14 residues. The V end was cut by 1 base, the J end by 4 bases, with 10 bases between. Per the germline V gene, CDR1 is KGHSH and CDR2 is LQKENI. CDR3 sequence (DNA): TGTGCCAGCTCACCACGGGACGACACCTATGGCTACACCTTC. This sequence encodes CASSPRDDTYGYTF.

The rearrangement joins TRBV7-2 to TRBJ1-1; D not resolved. The length of the CDR3 is 13 residues. With 3 bases removed from V and 4 bases from J, the gap between germline ends came to 9 bases. Germline V gene data show CDR1 as SGHTA and CDR2 as FQGNSA. CDR3 nucleotide sequence: TGTGCCAGCAGCTTGAACAGTCCCACTGAAGCTTTCTTT. Encoded protein: CASSLNSPTEAFF.

This clonotype showed up many times. The chain joins TRBV27 to TRBJ1-6; 8 bases line up with TRBD1. Germline CDR1 is MNHEY and CDR2 is SMNVEV (reference sequence). CDR3 size: 16 residues. V lost 4 bases to trimming and J lost 7 bases; unmatched junction nucleotides: 9. DNA for the CDR3: TGTGCCAGCAGTTCGACCGCAGGGGGCTGGAATTCACCCCTCCACTTT. Protein product: CASSSTAGGWNSPLHF.

The J gene is TRBJ2-7, the V gene TRBV7-9, with no clear D. This CDR3 is built from 13 residues. V lost 1 base to trimming and J lost 4 bases, with 8 bases between them. Germline CDR1 and CDR2: SEHNR and FQNEAQ (reference sequence). The CDR3 region is CASSLELRYEQYF. For the CDR3, the DNA is TGTGCCAGCAGCTTAGAGTTGAGGTACGAGCAGTACTTC.

This clonotype has a count of ten or more. V gene TRBV4-3 combines with J gene TRBJ1-6; a weak D match, TRBD1 (6 bases). Germline CDR1 reads LGHNA; CDR2 reads YSLEER. The CDR3 has 17 residues. Between the trimmed V and J ends, which lost 4 bases and 0 bases, there was a span of 13 bases. CDR3 DNA sequence: TGCGCCAGCAGCCTGGGGGGGCCTAGCTCCTATAATTCACCCCTCCACTTT. Translated: CASSLGGPSSYNSPLHF.

There are a few counts of this clonotype. The rearrangement links TRBV14 to TRBJ1-6; a weak D match, TRBD1 (6 bases). Germline CDR1 reads SGHDN; CDR2 reads FVKESK. V was pared by 2 bases and J by 6 bases, with 11 bases between. There are 15 residues in the CDR3. The DNA for the CDR3 is TGTGCCAGCAGCCAAAGGACAGCCGCTAATTCACCCCTCCACTTT. This encodes CASSQRTAANSPLHF.

This clonotype was seen ten or more times. The rearrangement links TRBV27 to TRBJ2-7; 10 bases map to TRBD1. The CDR3 sequence is 15 residues long. The germline gives CDR1 MNHEY, CDR2 SMNVEV (reference sequence). With V trimmed by 3 bases and J by 1 base, 3 bases remained unmatched. The CDR3 region is CASSLTGGASYEQYF. The CDR3 DNA follows: TGTGCCAGCAGTTTGACAGGGGGCGCTTCCTACGAGCAGTACTTC.

This sequence joins TRBV29-1 and TRBJ2-5, with D possibly being TRBD1 (5 bases). The length of the CDR3 is 15 residues. CDR1 SQVTM and CDR2 ANQGSEA come from the germline V gene. Trimming left V 0 bases short and J 1 base short, with 12 bases between. The CDR3 bases are TGCAGCGTTGAAGACTCGCAGGGAATCCAAGAGACCCAGTACTTC. Its translation: CSVEDSQGIQETQYF.